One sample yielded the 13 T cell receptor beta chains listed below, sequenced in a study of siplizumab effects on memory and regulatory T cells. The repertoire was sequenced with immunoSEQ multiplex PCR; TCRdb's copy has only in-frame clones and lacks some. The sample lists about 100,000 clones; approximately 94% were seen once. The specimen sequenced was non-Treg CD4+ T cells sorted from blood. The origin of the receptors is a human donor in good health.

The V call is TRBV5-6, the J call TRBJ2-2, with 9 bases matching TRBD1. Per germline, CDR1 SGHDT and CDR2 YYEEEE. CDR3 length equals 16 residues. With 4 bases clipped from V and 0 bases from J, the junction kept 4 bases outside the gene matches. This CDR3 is CASSRRQGANTGELFF. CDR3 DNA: TGTGCCAGCAGCAGACGACAGGGGGCGAACACCGGGGAGCTGTTTTTT.

CDR3 DNA sequence: TGCGCCAGCAGCGTCAATGTGGACGTGGAGACCCAGTACTTC. This gives the protein CASSVNVDVETQYF. This sequence joins TRBV5-1 and TRBJ2-5; D remains unclear. The CDR3 is 14 amino acids. The germline V gene encodes CDR1 SGHRS and CDR2 YFSETQ. V lost 4 bases to trimming and J lost 5 bases, with 15 bases between them.

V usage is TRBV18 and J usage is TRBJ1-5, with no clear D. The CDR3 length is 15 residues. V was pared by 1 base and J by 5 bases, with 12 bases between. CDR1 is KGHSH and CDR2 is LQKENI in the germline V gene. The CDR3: CASSPLGSRDQPQHF. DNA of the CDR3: TGTGCCAGCTCACCACTGGGCAGCCGGGATCAGCCCCAGCATTTT.

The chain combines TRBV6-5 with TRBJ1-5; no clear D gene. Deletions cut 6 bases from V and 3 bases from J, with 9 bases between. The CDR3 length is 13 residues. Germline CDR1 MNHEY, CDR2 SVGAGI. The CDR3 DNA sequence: TGTGCCAGCAGCGAAAATCCCAATCAGCCCCAGCATTTT. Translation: CASSENPNQPQHF.

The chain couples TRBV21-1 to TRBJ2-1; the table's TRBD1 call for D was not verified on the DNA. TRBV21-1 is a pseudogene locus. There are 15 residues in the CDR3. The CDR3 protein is CASSKRTGLSVRWFF. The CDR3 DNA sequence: TGTGCCAGCAGCAAACGGACAGGGCTAAGTGTTCGATGGTTCTTC.

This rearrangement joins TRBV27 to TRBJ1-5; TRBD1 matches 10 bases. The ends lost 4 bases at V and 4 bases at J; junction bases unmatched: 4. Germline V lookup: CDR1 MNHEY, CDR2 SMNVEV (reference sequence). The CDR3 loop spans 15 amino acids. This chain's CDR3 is CASSSLGQGNQPQHF. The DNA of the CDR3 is TGTGCCAGCAGTTCCTTGGGACAGGGGAATCAGCCCCAGCATTTT.

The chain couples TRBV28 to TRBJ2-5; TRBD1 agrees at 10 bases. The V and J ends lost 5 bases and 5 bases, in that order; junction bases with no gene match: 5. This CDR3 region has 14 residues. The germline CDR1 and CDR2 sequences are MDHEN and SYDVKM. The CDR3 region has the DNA TGTGCCAGCAGTGCGACGGACAGGGGGGAGACCCAGTACTTC. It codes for CASSATDRGETQYF.

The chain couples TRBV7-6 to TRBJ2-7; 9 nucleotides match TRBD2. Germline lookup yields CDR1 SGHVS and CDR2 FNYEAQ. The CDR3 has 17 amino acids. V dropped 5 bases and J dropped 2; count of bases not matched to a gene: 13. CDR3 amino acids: CASSSGSIAGVAYEQYF. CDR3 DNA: TGTGCCAGCAGCAGTGGCTCGATAGCGGGAGTAGCCTACGAGCAGTACTTC.

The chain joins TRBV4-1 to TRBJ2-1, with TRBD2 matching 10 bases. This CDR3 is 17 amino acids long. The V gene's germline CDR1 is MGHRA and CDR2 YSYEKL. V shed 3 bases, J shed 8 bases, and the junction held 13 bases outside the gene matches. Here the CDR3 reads CASSQGASGRSRDEQFF. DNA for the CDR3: TGCGCCAGCAGCCAGGGAGCTAGCGGGAGAAGTCGGGATGAGCAGTTCTTC.

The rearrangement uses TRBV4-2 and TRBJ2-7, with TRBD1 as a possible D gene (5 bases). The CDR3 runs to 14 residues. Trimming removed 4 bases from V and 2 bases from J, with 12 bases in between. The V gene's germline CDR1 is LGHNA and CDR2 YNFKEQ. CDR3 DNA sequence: TGTGCCAGCAGCCCGCAGGGCCGCGCCTACGAGCAGTACTTC. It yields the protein CASSPQGRAYEQYF.

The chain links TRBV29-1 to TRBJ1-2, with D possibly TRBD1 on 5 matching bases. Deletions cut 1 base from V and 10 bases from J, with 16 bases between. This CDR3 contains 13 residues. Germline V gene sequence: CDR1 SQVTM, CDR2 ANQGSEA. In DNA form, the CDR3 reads TGCAGCGTTGAAGTTAACGGACAAGGAGTCTACACCTTC. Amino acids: CSVEVNGQGVYTF.

For the CDR3, the DNA is TGTGCCAGCAGTGAGGGAGTCGCGATATTACCGTACTTC. Translation gives CASSEGVAILPYF. V is TRBV2 and J is TRBJ2-5, with D possibly TRBD2 on 5 matching bases. Germline assignment: CDR1 SNHLY and CDR2 FYNNEI. V was clipped by 3 bases and J by 13 bases, with 18 bases between them. The CDR3 totals 13 residues.

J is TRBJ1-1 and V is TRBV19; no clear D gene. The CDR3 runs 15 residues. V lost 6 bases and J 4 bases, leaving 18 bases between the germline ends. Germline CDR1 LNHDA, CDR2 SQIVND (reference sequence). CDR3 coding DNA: TGTGCCAGTAGGACTACGGGGTCACGGGGCACTGAAGCTTTCTTT. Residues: CASRTTGSRGTEAFF.